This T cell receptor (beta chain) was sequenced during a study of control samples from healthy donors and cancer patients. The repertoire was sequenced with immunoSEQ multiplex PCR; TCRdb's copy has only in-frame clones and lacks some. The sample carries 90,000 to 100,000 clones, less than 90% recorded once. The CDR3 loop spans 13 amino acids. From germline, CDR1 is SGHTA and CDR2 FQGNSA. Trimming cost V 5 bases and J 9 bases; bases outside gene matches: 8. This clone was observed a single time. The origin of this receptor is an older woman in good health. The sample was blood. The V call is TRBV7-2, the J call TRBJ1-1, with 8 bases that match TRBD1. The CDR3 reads CASSPQGGVKAFF. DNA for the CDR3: TGTGCCAGCAGCCCACAGGGGGGCGTCAAAGCTTTCTTT.